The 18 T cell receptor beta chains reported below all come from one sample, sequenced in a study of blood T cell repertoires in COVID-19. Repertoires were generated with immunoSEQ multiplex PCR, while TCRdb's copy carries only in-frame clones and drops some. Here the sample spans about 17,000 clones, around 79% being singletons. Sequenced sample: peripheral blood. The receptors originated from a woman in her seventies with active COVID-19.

In DNA form, the CDR3 reads TGTGCCAGCAGCCCCGACCTGGGAGCCGCCAATGAGCAGTTCTTC. Protein product: CASSPDLGAANEQFF. This rearrangement joins TRBV7-3 to TRBJ2-1, with TRBD2 as a possible D gene (5 bases). The ends were cut back, 5 bases at V and 6 bases at J, with 17 bases in the middle. CDR1 and CDR2 from the germline V gene are SGHTA and FQGTGA. This CDR3 is built from 15 residues.

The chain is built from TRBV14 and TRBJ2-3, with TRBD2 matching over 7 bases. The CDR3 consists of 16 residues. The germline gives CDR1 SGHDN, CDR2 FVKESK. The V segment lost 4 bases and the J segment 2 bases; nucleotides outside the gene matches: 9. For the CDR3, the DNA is TGTGCCAGCAGCCGAGGGACTACTTACTTCACAGATACGCAGTATTTT. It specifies CASSRGTTYFTDTQYF.

The CDR3 region has the DNA TGTGCCAGCAGCCCTATTACGGGAGGGATAAACACCGGGGAGCTGTTTTTT. It encodes CASSPITGGINTGELFF. The genes are TRBV7-6 and TRBJ2-2; 8 nucleotides line up with TRBD2. The CDR3 covers 17 residues. The germline V gene encodes CDR1 SGHVS and CDR2 FNYEAQ. Trimming took 5 bases from V and 2 from J; bases not matched to a gene: 10.

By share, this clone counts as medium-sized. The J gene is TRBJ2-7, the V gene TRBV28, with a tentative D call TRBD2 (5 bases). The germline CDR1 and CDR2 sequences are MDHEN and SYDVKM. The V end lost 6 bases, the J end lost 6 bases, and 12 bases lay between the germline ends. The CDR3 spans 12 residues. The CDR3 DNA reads TGTGCCAGCAGACTAGTTATCGGCGAGCAGTACTTC. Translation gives CASRLVIGEQYF.

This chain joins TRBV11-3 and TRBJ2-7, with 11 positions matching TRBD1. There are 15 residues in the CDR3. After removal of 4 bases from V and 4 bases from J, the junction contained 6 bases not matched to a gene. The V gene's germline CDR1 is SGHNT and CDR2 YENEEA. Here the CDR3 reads CASSSWTGGKYEQYF. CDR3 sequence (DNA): TGTGCCAGCAGCTCCTGGACAGGGGGCAAGTACGAGCAGTACTTC.

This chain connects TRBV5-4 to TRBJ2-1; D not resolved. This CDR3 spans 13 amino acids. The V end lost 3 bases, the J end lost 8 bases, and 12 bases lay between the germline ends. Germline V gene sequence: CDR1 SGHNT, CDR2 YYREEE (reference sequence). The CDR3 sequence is CASSSQRSYEQFF. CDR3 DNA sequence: TGTGCCAGCAGCTCTCAACGAAGCTATGAGCAGTTCTTC.

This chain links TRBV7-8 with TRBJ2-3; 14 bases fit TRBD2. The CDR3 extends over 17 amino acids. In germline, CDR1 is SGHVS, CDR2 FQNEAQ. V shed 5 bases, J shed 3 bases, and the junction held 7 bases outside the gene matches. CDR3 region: CASSRLAGGPGTDTQYF. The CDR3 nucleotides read TGTGCCAGCAGCCGACTAGCGGGAGGGCCTGGGACAGATACGCAGTATTTT.

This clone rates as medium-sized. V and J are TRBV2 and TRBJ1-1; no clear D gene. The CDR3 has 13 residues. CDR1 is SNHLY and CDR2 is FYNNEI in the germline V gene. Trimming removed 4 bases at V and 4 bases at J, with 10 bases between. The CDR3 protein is CASSVVEGTEAFF. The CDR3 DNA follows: TGTGCCAGCAGTGTGGTCGAGGGCACTGAAGCTTTCTTT.

The CDR3 sequence: CASSVLGWEQVAGELFF. CDR3 nucleotides: TGTGCCAGCAGCGTATTAGGGTGGGAGCAGGTCGCCGGGGAGCTGTTTTTT. The chain joins TRBV9 to TRBJ2-2, with D maybe TRBD2 (5 bases). Trimming took off 1 base at V and 6 bases at J, with 19 bases between the two ends. This CDR3 contains 17 residues. The germline V gene encodes CDR1 SGDLS and CDR2 YYNGEE. Supplemented by reference TRBV9 and TRBJ2-2, the full variable domain reads DSGVTQTPKHLITATGQRVTLRCSPRSGDLSVYWYQQSLDQGLQFLIQYYNGEERAKGNILERFSAQQFPDLHSELNLSSLELGDSALYFCASSVLGWEQVAGELFFGEGSRLTVL.

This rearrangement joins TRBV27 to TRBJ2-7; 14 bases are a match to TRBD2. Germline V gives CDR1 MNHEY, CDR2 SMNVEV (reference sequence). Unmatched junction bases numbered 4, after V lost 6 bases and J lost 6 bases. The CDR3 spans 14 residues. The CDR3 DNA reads TGTGCCAGCAGAACCGGGACTAGCGGGAGCGAGCAGTACTTC. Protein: CASRTGTSGSEQYF.

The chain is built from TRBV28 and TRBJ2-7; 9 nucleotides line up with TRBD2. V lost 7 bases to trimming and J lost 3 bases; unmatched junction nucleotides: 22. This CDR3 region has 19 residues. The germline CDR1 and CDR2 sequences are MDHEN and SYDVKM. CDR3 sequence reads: CASTSRGGSGSPAYYEQYF. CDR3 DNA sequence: TGTGCCAGCACCTCTAGAGGGGGTAGCGGGAGCCCTGCTTACTACGAGCAGTACTTC.

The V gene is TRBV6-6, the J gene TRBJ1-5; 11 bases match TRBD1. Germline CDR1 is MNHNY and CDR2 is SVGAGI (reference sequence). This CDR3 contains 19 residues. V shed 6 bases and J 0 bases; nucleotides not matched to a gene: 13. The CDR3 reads CASSFSRDRGRGSNQPQHF. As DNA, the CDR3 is TGTGCCAGCAGCTTTTCCCGGGACAGGGGGAGGGGTAGCAATCAGCCCCAGCATTTT.

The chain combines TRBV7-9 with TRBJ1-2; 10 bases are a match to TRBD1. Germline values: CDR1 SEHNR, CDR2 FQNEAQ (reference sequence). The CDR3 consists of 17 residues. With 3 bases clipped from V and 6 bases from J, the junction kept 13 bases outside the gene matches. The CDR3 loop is CASSFTTGGGSLDGYTF. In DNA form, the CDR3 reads TGTGCCAGCAGCTTCACGACAGGGGGCGGCAGTCTCGATGGCTACACCTTC. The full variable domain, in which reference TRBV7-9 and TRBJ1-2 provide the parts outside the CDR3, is DTGVSQNPRHKITKRGQNVTFRCDPISEHNRLYWYRQTLGQGPEFLTYFQNEAQLEKSRLLSDRFSAERPKGSFSTLEIQRTEQGDSAMYLCASSFTTGGGSLDGYTFGSGTRLTVV.

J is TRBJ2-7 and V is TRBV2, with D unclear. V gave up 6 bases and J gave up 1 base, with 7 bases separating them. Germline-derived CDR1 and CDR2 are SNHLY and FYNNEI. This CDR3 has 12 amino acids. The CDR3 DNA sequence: TGTGCCAGCAGCCCCCTATCCTACGAGCAGTACTTC. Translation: CASSPLSYEQYF.

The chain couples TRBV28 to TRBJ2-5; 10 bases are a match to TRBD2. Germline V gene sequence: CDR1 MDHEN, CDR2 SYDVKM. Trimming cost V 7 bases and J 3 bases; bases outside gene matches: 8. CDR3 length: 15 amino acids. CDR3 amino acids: CASTPPGLAEETQYF. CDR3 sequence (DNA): TGTGCCAGCACCCCTCCCGGACTAGCGGAAGAGACCCAGTACTTC. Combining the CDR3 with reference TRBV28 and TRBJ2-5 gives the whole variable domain DVKVTQSSRYLVKRTGEKVFLECVQDMDHENMFWYRQDPGLGLRLIYFSYDVKMKEKGDIPEGYSVSREKKERFSLILESASTNQTSMYLCASTPPGLAEETQYFGPGTRLLVL.

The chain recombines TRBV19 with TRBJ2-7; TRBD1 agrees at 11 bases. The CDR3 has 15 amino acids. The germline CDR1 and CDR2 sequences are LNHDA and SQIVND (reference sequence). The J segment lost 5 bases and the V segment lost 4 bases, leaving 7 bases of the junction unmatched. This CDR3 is CASSRAGTGGNEQYF. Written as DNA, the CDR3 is TGTGCCAGTAGTAGAGCCGGGACAGGGGGAAACGAGCAGTACTTC. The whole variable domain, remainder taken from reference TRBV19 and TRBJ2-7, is DGGITQSPKYLFRKEGQNVTLSCEQNLNHDAMYWYRQDPGQGLRLIYYSQIVNDFQKGDIAEGYSVSREKKESFPLTVTSAQKNPTAFYLCASSRAGTGGNEQYFGPGTRLTVT.

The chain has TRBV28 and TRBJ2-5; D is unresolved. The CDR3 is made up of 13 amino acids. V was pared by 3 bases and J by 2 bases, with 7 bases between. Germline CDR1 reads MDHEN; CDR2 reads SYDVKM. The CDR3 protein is CASSFVQQETQYF. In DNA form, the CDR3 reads TGTGCCAGCAGTTTTGTCCAACAAGAGACCCAGTACTTC.

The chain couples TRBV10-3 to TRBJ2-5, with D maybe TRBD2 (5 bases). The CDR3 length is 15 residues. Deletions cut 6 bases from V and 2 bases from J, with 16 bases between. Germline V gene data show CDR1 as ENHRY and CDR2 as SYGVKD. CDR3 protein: CAISNDYRRQETQYF. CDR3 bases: TGTGCCATCAGCAATGACTATAGGAGGCAAGAGACCCAGTACTTC.